These T cell receptor beta chains were read from a single sample in a study of T cells after posttransplantation cyclophosphamide. Sequencing used immunoSEQ multiplex PCR; TCRdb keeps in-frame clones, though not all of them. This repertoire holds 32,000 or so clones, and none appear only once. Sequenced input: PBMCs. The receptor source for this set is a woman between 55 and 75 years old in good health, CMV-negative, and a related stem cell transplant donor. Each CDR3 is given with its conserved first and last residue. D genes are given only for firm matches. The listing skips clone size in some rows; elsewhere it reads once, few, many or a size class.

size: many
D: TRBD1
J: TRBJ1-1
V: TRBV19
CDR3: CASSMTATGSTEAFF
DNA: TGTGCCAGTAGTATGACAGCGACAGGGAGCACTGAAGCTTTCTTT

size: many
D: NA
J: TRBJ2-1
V: TRBV5-5
CDR3: CASSWTDYNEQFF
DNA: TGTGCCAGCAGCTGGACTGACTACAATGAGCAGTTCTTC

size: many
D: NA
J: TRBJ2-5
V: TRBV2
CDR3: CASRNGLEETQYF
DNA: TGTGCCAGCAGGAATGGACTGGAAGAGACCCAGTACTTC

size: few
D: TRBD2
J: TRBJ2-5
V: TRBV9
CDR3: CASSLRPSGGKETQYF
DNA: TGTGCCAGCAGCTTAAGACCTAGCGGGGGAAAAGAGACCCAGTACTTC

size: many
D: TRBD2
J: TRBJ2-6
V: TRBV5-6
CDR3: CASSSGLADFSGANVLTF
DNA: TGTGCCAGCAGCTCCGGACTAGCGGACTTCTCTGGGGCCAACGTCCTGACTTTC

size: many
D: NA
J: TRBJ2-7
V: TRBV28
CDR3: CASSQGSYEQYF
DNA: TGTGCCAGCAGTCAGGGGTCCTACGAGCAGTACTTC

size: many
D: NA
J: TRBJ1-4
V: TRBV5-6
CDR3: CASSLAVGVGGEKLFF
DNA: TGTGCCAGCAGCTTGGCAGTAGGTGTGGGGGGAGAAAAACTGTTTTTT

size: NA
D: TRBD1
J: TRBJ2-3
V: TRBV19
CDR3: CASTPTGFTDTQYF
DNA: TGTGCCAGTACCCCGACAGGGTTCACAGATACGCAGTATTTT

size: many
D: TRBD1
J: TRBJ1-1
V: TRBV2
CDR3: CASSVRDRVAEAFF
DNA: TGTGCCAGCAGTGTGAGGGACAGGGTGGCTGAAGCTTTCTTT

size: few
D: TRBD2
J: TRBJ2-3
V: TRBV6-2/TRBV6-3
CDR3: CASSRSTSGGFRDTQYF
DNA: TGTGCCAGCAGTCGATCCACTAGCGGGGGGTTCCGGGATACGCAGTATTTT

size: few
D: TRBD2
J: TRBJ2-5
V: TRBV5-4
CDR3: CASRRELQETQYF
DNA: TGTGCCAGCAGGCGGGAGCTCCAAGAGACCCAGTACTTC

size: few
D: NA
J: TRBJ1-1
V: TRBV27
CDR3: CASSANTGLTEAFF
DNA: TGTGCCAGCAGTGCCAACACAGGCCTCACTGAAGCTTTCTTT

size: few
D: NA
J: TRBJ2-1
V: TRBV9
CDR3: CASSVGQGFYNEQFF
DNA: TGTGCCAGCAGCGTCGGGCAGGGGTTCTACAATGAGCAGTTCTTC

size: many
D: TRBD1
J: TRBJ1-2
V: TRBV7-2
CDR3: CASRKQTGGADYGYTF
DNA: TGTGCCAGCAGGAAACAGACAGGGGGCGCTGACTATGGCTACACCTTC

size: few
D: TRBD1
J: TRBJ1-1
V: TRBV20-1
CDR3: CSAQGDLAFF
DNA: TGCAGTGCACAGGGGGACTTGGCTTTCTTT

size: many
D: NA
J: TRBJ2-2
V: TRBV6-5
CDR3: CASSYSKITDTGELFF
DNA: TGTGCCAGCAGTTACTCGAAGATAACTGACACCGGGGAGCTGTTTTTT

size: many
D: NA
J: TRBJ1-2
V: TRBV19
CDR3: CASSVSLEGYGYTF
DNA: TGTGCCAGTAGTGTCAGCCTCGAGGGCTATGGCTACACCTTC

size: many
D: NA
J: TRBJ2-7
V: TRBV19
CDR3: CASAKEGEYEQYF
DNA: TGTGCCAGTGCCAAGGAGGGGGAATACGAGCAGTACTTC

size: many
D: TRBD1
J: TRBJ2-7
V: TRBV12-5
CDR3: CASGRDRGYEQYF
DNA: TGTGCTAGTGGCCGGGACAGGGGATACGAGCAGTACTTC

size: many
D: NA
J: TRBJ2-7
V: TRBV4-3
CDR3: CASSHQTDSYEQYF
DNA: TGCGCCAGCAGCCACCAGACAGACTCCTACGAGCAGTACTTC

size: many
D: NA
J: TRBJ1-1
V: TRBV5-4
CDR3: CASSSGLGRTEAFF
DNA: TGTGCCAGCAGCTCGGGACTGGGGAGAACTGAAGCTTTCTTT

size: many
D: TRBD1
J: TRBJ1-4
V: TRBV2
CDR3: CASSYQGEANEKLFF
DNA: TGTGCCAGCAGTTACCAGGGGGAAGCTAATGAAAAACTGTTTTTT

size: many
D: TRBD2
J: TRBJ2-3
V: TRBV6-4
CDR3: CASSDSSTSGGLDTQYF
DNA: TGTGCCAGCAGTGACTCGTCAACTAGCGGGGGTTTAGATACGCAGTATTTT

size: many
D: TRBD2
J: TRBJ2-4
V: TRBV2
CDR3: CASSNHRSGGDIQYF
DNA: TGTGCCAGCAGCAACCACCGGAGCGGGGGGGACATTCAGTACTTC

size: many
D: TRBD2
J: TRBJ2-1
V: TRBV9
CDR3: CASSVSGGAINEQFF
DNA: TGTGCCAGCAGCGTCAGCGGGGGGGCCATCAATGAGCAGTTCTTC

size: many
D: NA
J: TRBJ2-7
V: TRBV7-9
CDR3: CASSNIHEQYF
DNA: TGTGCCAGCAGCAATATCCACGAGCAGTACTTC

size: many
D: TRBD2
J: TRBJ2-1
V: TRBV9
CDR3: CASSVDPAGGREQFF
DNA: TGTGCCAGCAGCGTAGACCCAGCGGGGGGGCGTGAGCAGTTCTTC

size: few
D: TRBD1
J: TRBJ1-1
V: TRBV12-3/TRBV12-4
CDR3: CASRPGTALYTEAFF
DNA: TGTGCCAGCAGACCAGGGACAGCCCTGTACACTGAAGCTTTCTTT

size: many
D: NA
J: TRBJ2-1
V: TRBV6-1
CDR3: CASSEVSVTGNEQFF
DNA: TGTGCCAGCAGTGAAGTATCGGTGACGGGCAATGAGCAGTTCTTC

size: few
D: TRBD1
J: TRBJ1-2
V: TRBV9
CDR3: CASSVQGAGYGYTF
DNA: TGTGCCAGCAGCGTACAGGGGGCGGGCTATGGCTACACCTTC

size: many
D: TRBD1
J: TRBJ2-7
V: TRBV28
CDR3: CATDRYRGRSYEQYF
DNA: TGTGCGACGGACCGATACAGGGGGAGGTCCTACGAGCAGTACTTC

size: many
D: TRBD1
J: TRBJ1-1
V: TRBV6-6
CDR3: CASSSGGATEAFF
DNA: TGTGCCAGCAGTTCAGGGGGCGCGACTGAAGCTTTCTTT

size: few
D: TRBD2
J: TRBJ2-7
V: TRBV7-2
CDR3: CASSFSSGGLPGEQYF
DNA: TGTGCCAGCAGCTTCTCTAGCGGAGGCCTCCCGGGCGAGCAGTACTTC

size: many
D: NA
J: TRBJ1-1
V: TRBV15
CDR3: CATSLQRNTEAFF
DNA: TGTGCCACCAGCCTCCAGAGGAACACTGAAGCTTTCTTT

size: NA
D: TRBD2
J: TRBJ2-3
V: TRBV9
CDR3: CASSGPGLASSTDTQYF
DNA: TGTGCCAGCAGCGGCCCGGGACTAGCGTCTAGCACAGATACGCAGTATTTT

size: few
D: TRBD1
J: TRBJ1-2
V: TRBV28
CDR3: CASSPGTAGYGYTF
DNA: TGTGCCAGCAGCCCGGGGACAGCCGGCTATGGCTACACCTTC

size: NA
D: NA
J: TRBJ1-5
V: TRBV5-1
CDR3: CASSLNSPEGQPQHF
DNA: TGCGCCAGCAGCTTGAACAGCCCGGAGGGTCAGCCCCAGCATTTT

size: NA
D: TRBD2
J: TRBJ2-1
V: TRBV6-5
CDR3: CASRPPGLDGNEQFF
DNA: TGTGCCAGCAGGCCACCGGGACTAGACGGCAATGAGCAGTTCTTC

size: NA
D: TRBD1
J: TRBJ2-7
V: TRBV7-2
CDR3: CASRPDRTSYEQYF
DNA: TGTGCCAGCAGACCGGACAGGACCTCCTACGAGCAGTACTTC

size: many
D: NA
J: TRBJ1-1
V: TRBV6-5
CDR3: CASSRGQNTEAFF
DNA: TGTGCCAGCAGCCGGGGACAGAACACTGAAGCTTTCTTT

size: many
D: NA
J: TRBJ1-1
V: TRBV9
CDR3: CASSVDRENTEAFF
DNA: TGTGCCAGCAGCGTAGACAGGGAGAACACTGAAGCTTTCTTT

size: many
D: NA
J: TRBJ1-1
V: TRBV28
CDR3: CASSLTWGSMNTEAFF
DNA: TGTGCCAGCAGTTTAACTTGGGGCAGCATGAACACTGAAGCTTTCTTT

size: many
D: NA
J: TRBJ1-4
V: TRBV4-1
CDR3: CASSQLGAGREKLFF
DNA: TGCGCCAGCAGCCAACTTGGGGCAGGGCGCGAAAAACTGTTTTTT

size: many
D: NA
J: TRBJ2-3
V: TRBV24-1
CDR3: CATSGLLDTQYF
DNA: TGTGCCACCTCCGGACTCTTAGATACGCAGTATTTT

size: NA
D: NA
J: TRBJ1-5
V: TRBV4-3
CDR3: CASSQDPGSQPQHF
DNA: TGCGCCAGCAGCCAAGATCCAGGGAGTCAGCCCCAGCATTTT

size: many
D: NA
J: TRBJ1-2
V: TRBV5-4
CDR3: CASSQAGSGPGYTF
DNA: TGTGCCAGCAGCCAGGCCGGGAGCGGGCCTGGCTACACCTTC

size: many
D: NA
J: TRBJ2-3
V: TRBV6-6
CDR3: CASRPTQGRDTQYF
DNA: TGTGCCAGCAGGCCGACCCAGGGGCGGGATACGCAGTATTTT

size: few
D: NA
J: TRBJ1-5
V: TRBV19
CDR3: CASSPRGNQPQHF
DNA: TGTGCCAGTAGTCCCCGGGGCAATCAGCCCCAGCATTTT

size: many
D: NA
J: TRBJ1-1
V: TRBV10-3
CDR3: CAIRPGARGNTEAFF
DNA: TGTGCCATCAGGCCCGGTGCCAGGGGAAACACTGAAGCTTTCTTT

size: few
D: NA
J: TRBJ2-5
V: TRBV18
CDR3: CASSLGTPGETQYF
DNA: TGTGCCAGCTCACTGGGGACTCCCGGGGAGACCCAGTACTTC